The 27 T cell receptor beta chains reported below all come from one sample, sequenced in a study of technical replicates of blood from a handful of donors. TCRdb's copy holds only in-frame clones and misses some; the assay was immunoSEQ multiplex PCR. The repertoire holds tens of thousands of clones, with around 94% as singletons. The specimen was T cells isolated from PBMCs. Every receptor here comes from a human donor in good health.

This clone appeared once. The CDR3 spells CASSETGGPGQPQHF. The CDR3 DNA reads TGCGCCAGCAGCGAGACAGGGGGCCCGGGGCAGCCCCAGCATTTT. This rearrangement joins TRBV5-1 to TRBJ1-5; 10 bases line up with TRBD1. CDR3 size: 15 residues. The junction had 8 bases not matched to a gene; V was cut back by 4 bases and J by 7 bases. From germline, CDR1 is SGHRS and CDR2 YFSETQ.

This sequence joins TRBV6-6 and TRBJ1-5, with 8 bases fitting TRBD1. Trimming at V came to 6 bases and at J to 7 bases, leaving 14 bases not matched to a gene. This CDR3 spans 16 amino acids. Germline V gives CDR1 MNHNY, CDR2 SVGAGI (reference sequence). The CDR3 DNA reads as TGTGCCAGCAGACCAATCGACGGGACAGGCGGACAGCCCCAGCATTTT. Its protein product is CASRPIDGTGGQPQHF.

This sequence joins TRBV30 and TRBJ2-2; no reliable D call. V lost 0 bases to trimming and J lost 2 bases, with 7 bases between them. The CDR3 is 14 residues long. Per the germline V gene, CDR1 is GTSNPN and CDR2 is SVGIG (reference sequence). Here the CDR3 reads CAWSVSLNTGELFF. As DNA, the CDR3 is TGTGCCTGGAGTGTGAGCCTAAACACCGGGGAGCTGTTTTTT.

The CDR3 is CASSRGPYTGELFF. CDR3 nucleotide sequence: TGTGCCAGCAGTCGAGGTCCTTACACCGGGGAGCTGTTTTTT. The chain links TRBV28 to TRBJ2-2; no definite D call. Germline lookup yields CDR1 MDHEN and CDR2 SYDVKM. The CDR3 covers 14 residues. V was clipped by 5 bases and J by 3 bases, with 10 bases between them.

The chain uses TRBV2 and TRBJ1-5, with a tentative D call TRBD1 (5 bases). Germline V gives CDR1 SNHLY, CDR2 FYNNEI. Trimming removed 2 bases from V and 3 bases from J, with 8 bases in between. The CDR3 sequence is 14 residues long. CDR3 amino acids: CASSEQGNNQPQHF. The CDR3 bases are TGTGCCAGCAGTGAACAGGGTAACAATCAGCCCCAGCATTTT.

The V call is TRBV5-1, the J call TRBJ2-5; D uncertain. CDR3 length: 13 amino acids. Germline V lookup: CDR1 SGHRS, CDR2 YFSETQ. Trimming cost V 0 bases and J 4 bases, with 7 bases left between them. The CDR3 here is CASSLGHSETQYF. The CDR3 coding sequence is TGCGCCAGCAGCTTGGGACACTCAGAGACCCAGTACTTC.

The chain employs TRBV5-4 and TRBJ1-6; 9 bases agree with TRBD1. Trimming took 6 bases from V and 6 from J; bases not matched to a gene: 4. The CDR3 length is 14 residues. Germline CDR1 SGHNT, CDR2 YYREEE (reference sequence). The CDR3 sequence is CASNGQGFNSPLHF. In DNA, the CDR3 is TGTGCCAGCAACGGACAGGGGTTTAATTCACCCCTCCACTTT.

The V and J genes are TRBV6-1 and TRBJ1-2, with D possibly being TRBD1 (5 bases). V was clipped by 7 bases and J by 4 bases, with 16 bases between them. Germline-derived CDR1 and CDR2 are MNHNS and SASEGT. The CDR3 contains 14 residues. CDR3 amino acids: CASTFGGTAYGYTF. CDR3 sequence (DNA): TGTGCCAGCACGTTTGGGGGGACTGCCTATGGCTACACCTTC.

V gene TRBV30 combines with J gene TRBJ2-1, with D unclear. CDR1 GTSNPN and CDR2 SVGIG come from the germline V gene (reference sequence). The CDR3 is 11 residues long. Between the trimmed V and J ends, which lost 0 bases and 12 bases, there was a span of 9 bases. Written as DNA, the CDR3 is TGTGCCTGGAGTGTTGTTACAGCGCAGTTCTTC. Protein product: CAWSVVTAQFF.

The rearrangement links TRBV28 to TRBJ2-1; maybe TRBD2 (5 bases). Trimming removed 0 bases from V and 0 bases from J, with 6 bases in between. There are 15 residues in the CDR3. Germline assignment: CDR1 MDHEN and CDR2 SYDVKM. As DNA, the CDR3 is TGTGCCAGCAGTTTATGGGGGAGCTCCTACAATGAGCAGTTCTTC. Translating gives CASSLWGSSYNEQFF.

The chain carries TRBV6-6 and TRBJ1-1; the D gene is possibly TRBD1 (5 bases). The germline CDR1 and CDR2 sequences are MNHNY and SVGAGI (reference sequence). The CDR3 covers 15 residues. The V end lost 2 bases, the J end lost 0 bases, and 10 bases lay between the germline ends. Here the CDR3 DNA reads TGTGCCAGCAGTTACCCGACAGCATTGAACACTGAAGCTTTCTTT. This encodes CASSYPTALNTEAFF.

The chain couples TRBV29-1 to TRBJ1-5; 10 positions agree with TRBD1. The ends lost 7 bases at V and 4 bases at J; junction bases unmatched: 4. This CDR3 region has 13 residues. The V gene's germline CDR1 is SQVTM and CDR2 ANQGSEA. The CDR3 DNA reads as TGCAGCGCCGGGACAGGGGTTAATCAGCCCCAGCATTTT. Amino acids: CSAGTGVNQPQHF.

V usage is TRBV27 and J usage is TRBJ1-6; TRBD1 matches 7 bases. In germline, CDR1 is MNHEY, CDR2 SMNVEV (reference sequence). The length of the CDR3 is 15 residues. Unmatched junction bases numbered 7, after V lost 6 bases and J lost 5 bases. The CDR3 nucleotides are TGTGCCAGCAGACTACAGGGGCGAAATAATTCACCCCTCCACTTT. Protein: CASRLQGRNNSPLHF.

This rearrangement joins TRBV5-6 to TRBJ1-1; no definite D call. With 3 bases removed from V and 8 bases from J, the gap between germline ends came to 14 bases. CDR3 size: 13 residues. Germline assignment: CDR1 SGHDT and CDR2 YYEEEE. CDR3 protein: CASSSDFSFEAFF. CDR3 DNA: TGTGCCAGCAGCTCGGACTTCTCTTTCGAAGCTTTCTTT.

The chain carries TRBV11-2 and TRBJ2-3; a possible D gene is TRBD1 (5 bases). The CDR3 runs 14 residues. The germline CDR1 and CDR2 sequences are SGHAT and FQNNGV. The ends were cut back, 4 bases at V and 2 bases at J, with 10 bases in the middle. The CDR3 loop is CASSSAGYTDTQYF. CDR3 nucleotide sequence: TGTGCCAGCAGCTCAGCAGGGTACACAGATACGCAGTATTTT.

This clone was seen just once. V is TRBV6-1 and J is TRBJ2-7; 7 bases align to TRBD2. V was clipped by 7 bases and J by 5 bases; unmatched bases: 14. The germline V gene has CDR1 MNHNS and CDR2 SASEGT. This CDR3 region has 15 residues. The CDR3 region has the DNA TGTGCCAGCACCACATCGACTAGCTTGGTCCACGAGCAGTACTTC. It is translated as CASTTSTSLVHEQYF.

V gene TRBV5-4 combines with J gene TRBJ2-5, with 10 bases lining up with TRBD2. V gave up 6 bases and J gave up 2 bases; unmatched junction bases: 7. CDR3 length: 15 residues. Germline V gene lookup returns CDR1 SGHNT and CDR2 YYREEE (reference sequence). The chain's CDR3 is CASTGGLAAQETQYF. The CDR3 DNA reads as TGTGCCAGCACGGGCGGACTAGCGGCACAAGAGACCCAGTACTTC.

J is TRBJ1-5 and V is TRBV19; unclear D gene. Germline-derived CDR1 and CDR2 are LNHDA and SQIVND (reference sequence). Trimming shortened V by 2 bases and J by 0 bases, and 8 bases separated the two germline ends. The CDR3 has 15 residues. The CDR3 DNA reads as TGTGCCAGTAGTATATTTGAGAATAGCAATCAGCCCCAGCATTTT. Its translation: CASSIFENSNQPQHF.

The gene calls are TRBV21-1 and TRBJ1-6; TRBD1 was called by the table and not checked on the DNA. TRBV21-1 is tagged as a pseudogene. CDR3 length: 13 residues. The CDR3 is CALKGQGSAPLHF. The DNA for the CDR3 is TGTGCCTTGAAGGGACAGGGGTCGGCACCCCTCCACTTT.

The V gene is TRBV11-3, the J gene TRBJ1-2; D ambiguous. CDR1 is SGHNT and CDR2 is YENEEA in the germline V gene. Trimming pared 1 base from V and 4 bases from J, leaving 7 bases between. The CDR3 is 13 residues long. CDR3: CASSLGGIYGYTF. CDR3 DNA: TGTGCCAGCAGCTTAGGCGGAATCTATGGCTACACCTTC.

V and J are TRBV28 and TRBJ1-1; 7 bases map to TRBD1. Looked up from germline, CDR1 is MDHEN and CDR2 is SYDVKM. V was clipped by 4 bases and J by 8 bases; unmatched bases: 13. This CDR3 contains 15 residues. The CDR3 coding sequence is TGTGCCAGCAGTTCCCTGTCCCAGGGGGGACTCGAAGCTTTCTTT. Translating it yields CASSSLSQGGLEAFF. The complete variable domain, with remaining parts taken from reference TRBV28 and TRBJ1-1, reads DVKVTQSSRYLVKRTGEKVFLECVQDMDHENMFWYRQDPGLGLRLIYFSYDVKMKEKGDIPEGYSVSREKKERFSLILESASTNQTSMYLCASSSLSQGGLEAFFGQGTRLTVV.

The genes are TRBV25-1 and TRBJ2-7, with a weak D call TRBD2 (6 bases). Germline V CDR1 and CDR2: MGHDK, SYGVNS. The CDR3 is 14 residues long. V was clipped by 4 bases and J by 6 bases, with 16 bases between them. DNA for the CDR3: TGTGCCAGCAGTGCGGGACTCACTACCGGCGAGCAGTACTTC. Its translation is CASSAGLTTGEQYF.

The chain carries TRBV5-4 and TRBJ1-2; TRBD1 might be the D (6 bases). V was trimmed by 4 bases and J by 4 bases, leaving 11 bases between them. This CDR3 contains 13 residues. Germline CDR1 SGHNT, CDR2 YYREEE (reference sequence). CDR3 nucleotide sequence: TGTGCCAGCAGCCGGGGGGCCTTCTATGGCTACACCTTC. Translated, it gives CASSRGAFYGYTF.

The gene calls are TRBV5-1 and TRBJ2-5, with D maybe TRBD2 (6 bases). This CDR3 comprises 15 residues. V dropped 3 bases and J dropped 1 base, with 13 bases sitting between them. The germline V gene has CDR1 SGHRS and CDR2 YFSETQ. The CDR3 nucleotides are TGCGCCAGCAGCTCCCGTGGGGGGAGCCAAGAGACCCAGTACTTC. Amino acid sequence: CASSSRGGSQETQYF.

The DNA for the CDR3 is TGTGCCAGCAGCTTAGCGGGGGGCGGGGAGCTGTTTTTT. It translates to CASSLAGGGELFF. This chain joins TRBV11-2 and TRBJ2-2; 7 positions match TRBD2. Trimming at V came to 1 base and at J to 7 bases, leaving 0 bases not matched to a gene. The CDR3 is 13 residues long. The germline V gene encodes CDR1 SGHAT and CDR2 FQNNGV.

CDR3 in amino acids: CASTQTGSSNQPQHF. The CDR3 DNA reads as TGTGCCAGTACCCAGACAGGGAGTAGCAATCAGCCCCAGCATTTT. The gene calls are TRBV19 and TRBJ1-5, with 7 bases lining up with TRBD1. The junction had 6 bases not matched to a gene; V was cut back by 7 bases and J by 0 bases. The CDR3 loop spans 15 amino acids. The germline CDR1 and CDR2 sequences are LNHDA and SQIVND (reference sequence).

V is TRBV29-1 and J is TRBJ2-7; tentatively, D is TRBD2 (5 bases). The germline CDR1 and CDR2 sequences are SQVTM and ANQGSEA. Trimming left V 4 bases short and J 3 bases short, with 10 bases between. The CDR3 is made up of 12 amino acids. CDR3 coding DNA: TGCAGCGTTGTCGGGAATCACTACGAGCAGTACTTC. It codes for CSVVGNHYEQYF.